These T cell receptor beta chains were read from a single sample in a study of CD4 T cells in relation to SARS-CoV-2 and coronaviruses. Their antigens are not known. Some clones are missing from TCRdb's copy, which holds only in-frame ones; the method was immunoSEQ multiplex PCR. Counted here are tens of thousands of clones, 76% occurring once; the ten biggest clones make up about 30%. Sample: CD4+ T cells from PBMCs, cultured in vitro. The receptor set was obtained from a human donor in good health. Both conserved end residues are part of each CDR3. The D gene is left open where the match is weak. A clone size is listed for some rows: how often the clone was seen (once, few, many), or a class if it is expanded.

TRBJ2-7	TRBV6-1	17	-	-	CASSEKIRQSSSYEQYF	TGTGCCAGCAGTGAAAAAATTAGGCAGTCGAGCTCCTACGAGCAGTACTTC
TRBJ1-1	TRBV5-1	16	-	-	CASSYQGLRRDTEAFF	TGCGCCAGCAGCTATCAGGGTTTAAGACGGGACACTGAAGCTTTCTTT
TRBJ1-5	TRBV10-2	15	-	-	CASSEHGSQGQPQHF	TGCGCCAGCAGTGAGCACGGGAGTCAAGGACAGCCCCAGCATTTT
TRBJ1-5	TRBV9	17	TRBD1	-	CASSGGPGTGGYQPQHF	TGTGCCAGCAGCGGTGGTCCCGGGACAGGGGGCTATCAGCCCCAGCATTTT
TRBJ1-2	TRBV3-1/TRBV3-2	11	TRBD1	few	CASGGTAGYTF	TGTGCCAGCGGCGGGACAGCTGGCTACACCTTC
TRBJ2-3	TRBV28	15	-	few	CASTSVGAPTDTQYF	TGTGCCAGCACCTCGGTAGGGGCCCCCACAGATACGCAGTATTTT
TRBJ1-1	TRBV3-1/TRBV3-2	14	-	-	CASSQERGAREAFF	TGTGCCAGCAGCCAAGAGCGGGGCGCGCGTGAAGCTTTCTTT
TRBJ2-7	TRBV6-5	14	-	-	CASSPTSEAYEQYF	TGTGCCAGCAGTCCGACTAGTGAGGCCTACGAGCAGTACTTC
TRBJ2-5	TRBV25-1	15	TRBD2	once	CASSEGLAGQETQYF	TGTGCCAGCAGTGAGGGACTAGCGGGCCAAGAGACCCAGTACTTC
TRBJ1-2	TRBV30	11	-	-	CAWSVLYGYTF	TGTGCCTGGAGTGTACTCTATGGCTACACCTTC
TRBJ2-1	TRBV12-3/TRBV12-4	13	-	-	CASSLGLRDEQFF	TGTGCCAGCAGTTTAGGTCTAAGGGATGAGCAGTTCTTC
TRBJ2-3	TRBV24-1	13	TRBD2	-	CATSGLAGDTQYF	TGTGCCACCAGTGGTCTAGCGGGAGATACGCAGTATTTT
TRBJ2-7	TRBV18	14	-	-	CASSGGDHTVEQYF	TGTGCCAGCTCAGGAGGGGACCACACGGTCGAGCAGTACTTC
TRBJ1-1	TRBV28	12	-	-	CASSPQPTEAFF	TGTGCCAGCAGCCCACAGCCCACTGAAGCTTTCTTT
TRBJ1-5	TRBV15	12	-	few	CAASRGNQPQHF	TGTGCCGCAAGTAGAGGCAATCAGCCCCAGCATTTT
TRBJ2-1	TRBV7-2	13	-	-	CASSLLYGVEQFF	TGTGCCAGCAGCTTACTTTATGGAGTTGAGCAGTTCTTC
TRBJ2-3	TRBV11-2	18	TRBD2	-	CASSFLVAGSGRTDTQYF	TGTGCCAGCAGCTTTTTGGTAGCGGGATCGGGTCGCACAGATACGCAGTATTTT
TRBJ2-7	TRBV18	15	-	-	CASSPRGAVINEQYF	TGTGCCAGCTCACCACGGGGGGCCGTTATCAACGAGCAGTACTTC
TRBJ1-4	TRBV9	16	-	-	CASSPLVFRVGEKLFF	TGTGCCAGCAGCCCACTCGTCTTCAGGGTAGGGGAAAAACTGTTTTTT
TRBJ1-4	TRBV6-6	12	-	-	CAGSQENEKLFF	TGTGCCGGGTCCCAGGAAAATGAAAAACTGTTTTTT
TRBJ1-2	TRBV12-3/TRBV12-4	13	TRBD1	-	CASTIQGENGYTF	TGTGCCAGCACTATTCAGGGGGAGAATGGCTACACCTTC
TRBJ1-5	TRBV28	14	-	-	CASSPGGLNQPQHF	TGTGCCAGCAGTCCGGGGGGCCTGAATCAGCCCCAGCATTTT
TRBJ2-1	TRBV3-1/TRBV3-2	12	-	-	CASSQVSHEQFF	TGTGCCAGCAGCCAAGTTTCCCATGAGCAGTTCTTC
TRBJ2-1	TRBV5-4	15	TRBD2	-	CASSLGAGGNNEQFF	TGTGCCAGCAGCTTGGGTGCGGGAGGAAACAATGAGCAGTTCTTC
TRBJ2-3	TRBV6-4	15	-	-	CASSDSAGSTDTQYF	TGTGCCAGCAGTGACTCTGCAGGGAGCACAGATACGCAGTATTTT
TRBJ1-2	TRBV28	13	TRBD1	few	CASSSGQGYGYTF	TGTGCCAGCAGTTCTGGACAGGGCTATGGCTACACCTTC